This note documents a single TCR beta chain sequence. Its antigen is still unknown. These data belong to a study of CD8 T cells in ankylosing spondylitis. Quantitative 5'-RACE with molecular barcodes generated TCR beta libraries. Each CDR3 protein is one row after TCRdb ran MiXCR on the 5' RACE reads. The profile covers fewer than 750,000 distinct CDR3 sequences, with 19% appearing a single time and around 19% taken by the ten largest. This CDR3 has 13 residues. The ends were cut back, 6 bases at V and 5 bases at J, with 13 bases in the middle. Broader study findings: Reports of some motif variants in reactive arthritis synovial fluid and blood predate this one. The clones that were linked to disease were reported to be significantly enriched in matched synovial fluid samples from ankylosing spondylitis patients. Characteristic, it appeared, of ankylosing spondylitis blood was a TCR beta motif of fewer than 10 highly homologous variants.

The sequence derives from a male donor with ankylosing spondylitis. The V and J genes are TRBV12-3 or TRBV12-4 and TRBJ1-2, with D possibly matching TRBD1 (5 bases). The sample consisted of blood, either unsorted or a sorted T cell fraction (not recorded which). This CDR3 reads CASSPGLVYGYTF. As DNA, the CDR3 is TGTGCCAGCAGCCCAGGGTTAGTTTATGGCTACACCTTC.